This TCR beta chain was identified during a study of T-cell memory formation after mild COVID-19. This clonotype appeared many times. cDNA libraries for TCR alpha and TCR beta, carrying sample barcodes and UMIs, came from 5'RACE with constant-segment primers. TCRdb re-analysed the 5' RACE reads in MiXCR, keeping a single row per CDR3 protein. The table lists roughly 600,000 distinct CDR3 sequences, about 20% of them singletons, with 12% in the top ten. Germline lookup yields CDR1 LGHDT and CDR2 YNNKEL (reference sequence). The V end was cut by 0 bases, the J end by 6 bases, with 6 bases between. This CDR3 has 13 residues.

Sequencing was performed on PBMCs or a T cell subset sorted from them (not recorded which). The V gene is TRBV3-1, the J gene TRBJ2-1; D is uncertain. This sequence originates from an adult woman who had mild COVID-19 (a few samples of this study predate the infection). Cell type and time point are not known. The CDR3 region is CASSQDSSNEQFF. CDR3 DNA: TGTGCCAGCAGCCAAGATTCGAGCAATGAGCAGTTCTTC.